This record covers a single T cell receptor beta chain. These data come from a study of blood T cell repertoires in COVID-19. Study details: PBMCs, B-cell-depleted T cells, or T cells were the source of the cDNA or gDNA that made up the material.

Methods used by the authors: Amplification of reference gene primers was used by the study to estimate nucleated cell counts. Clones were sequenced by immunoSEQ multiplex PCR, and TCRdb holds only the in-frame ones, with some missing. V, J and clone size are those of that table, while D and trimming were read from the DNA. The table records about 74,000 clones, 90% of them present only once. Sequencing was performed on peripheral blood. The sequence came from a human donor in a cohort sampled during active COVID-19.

The CDR3 DNA follows: TGTGCCAGCAGCTCCAGGGAGGCAGGGGCCAACGTCCTGACTTTC. Amino acids: CASSSREAGANVLTF. The rearrangement uses TRBV5-4 and TRBJ2-6; a possible D gene is TRBD2 (6 bases). CDR3 size: 15 residues. V dropped 3 bases and J dropped 4 bases, with 11 bases sitting between them. CDR1 and CDR2 from the germline V gene are SGHNT and YYREEE (reference sequence).